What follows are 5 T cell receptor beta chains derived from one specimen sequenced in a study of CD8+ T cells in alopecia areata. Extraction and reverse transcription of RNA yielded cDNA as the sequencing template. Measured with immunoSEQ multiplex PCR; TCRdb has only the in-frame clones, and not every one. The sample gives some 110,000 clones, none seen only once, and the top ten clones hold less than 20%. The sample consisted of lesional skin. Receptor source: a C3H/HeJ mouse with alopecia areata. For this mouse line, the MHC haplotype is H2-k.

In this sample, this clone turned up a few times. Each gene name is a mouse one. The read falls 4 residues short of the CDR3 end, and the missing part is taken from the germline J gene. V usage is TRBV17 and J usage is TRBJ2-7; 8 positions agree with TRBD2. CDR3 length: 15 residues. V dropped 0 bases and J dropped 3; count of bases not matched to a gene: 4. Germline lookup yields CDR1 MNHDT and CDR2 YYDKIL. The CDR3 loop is CASSRDWGAHYEQYF. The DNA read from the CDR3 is TGTGCTAGCAGTAGAGACTGGGGGGCCCACTAT.

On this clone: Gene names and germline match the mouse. The CDR3 DNA, read in part, is TGTGCCAGCAGTATAAAAGGGGTTTCCAACGAA. It codes for CASSIKGVSNE. The full CDR3 reads CASSIKGVSNERLFF. This chain connects TRBV19 to TRBJ1-4; D is perhaps TRBD1 (5 bases). The CDR3 end falls 4 residues outside the read, so it is completed with the germline J gene. V lost 1 base to trimming and J lost 0 bases, with 7 bases between them. Germline assignment: CDR1 FNHDT and CDR2 SITEND (reference sequence). This CDR3 has 15 residues.

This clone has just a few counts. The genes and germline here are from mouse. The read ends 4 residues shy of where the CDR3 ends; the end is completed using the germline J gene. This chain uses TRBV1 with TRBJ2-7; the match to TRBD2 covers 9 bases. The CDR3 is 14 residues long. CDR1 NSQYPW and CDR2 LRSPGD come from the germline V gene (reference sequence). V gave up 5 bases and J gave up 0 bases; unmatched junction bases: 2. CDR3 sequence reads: CTCSRDWASYEQYF. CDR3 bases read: TGCACCTGCAGTCGGGACTGGGCCTCCTAT.

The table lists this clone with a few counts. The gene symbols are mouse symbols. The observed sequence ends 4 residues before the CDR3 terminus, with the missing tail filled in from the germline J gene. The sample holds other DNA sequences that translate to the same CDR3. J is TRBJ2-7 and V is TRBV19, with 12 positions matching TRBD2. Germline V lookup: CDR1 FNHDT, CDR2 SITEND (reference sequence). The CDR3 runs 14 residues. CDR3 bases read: TGTGCCAGCAGTCTGACTGGGGGGGCTTAT. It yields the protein CASSLTGGAY. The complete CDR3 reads CASSLTGGAYEQYF.

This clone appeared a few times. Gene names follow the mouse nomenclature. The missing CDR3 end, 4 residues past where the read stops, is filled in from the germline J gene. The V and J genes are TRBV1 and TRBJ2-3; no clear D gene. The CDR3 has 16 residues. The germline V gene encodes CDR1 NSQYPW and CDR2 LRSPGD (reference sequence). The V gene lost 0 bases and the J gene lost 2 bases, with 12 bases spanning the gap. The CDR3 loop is CTCSAEQQRPAETLYF. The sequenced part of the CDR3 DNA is TGCACCTGCAGTGCAGAACAGCAGCGGCCTGCAGAA.